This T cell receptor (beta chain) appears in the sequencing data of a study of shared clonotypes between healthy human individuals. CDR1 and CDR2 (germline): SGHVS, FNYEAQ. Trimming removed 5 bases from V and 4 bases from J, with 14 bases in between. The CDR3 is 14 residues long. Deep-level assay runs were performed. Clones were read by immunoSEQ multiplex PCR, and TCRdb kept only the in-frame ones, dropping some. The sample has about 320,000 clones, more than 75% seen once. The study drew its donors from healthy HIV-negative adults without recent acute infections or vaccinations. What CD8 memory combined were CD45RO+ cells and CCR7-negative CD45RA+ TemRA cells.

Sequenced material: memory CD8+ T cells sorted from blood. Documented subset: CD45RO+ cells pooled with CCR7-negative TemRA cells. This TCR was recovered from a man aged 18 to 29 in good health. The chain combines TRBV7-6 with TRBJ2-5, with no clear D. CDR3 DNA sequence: TGTGCCAGCAGCCCCTCTTGGGTGGCAGAGACCCAGTACTTC. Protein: CASSPSWVAETQYF. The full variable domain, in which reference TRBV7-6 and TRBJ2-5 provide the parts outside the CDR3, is GAGVSQSPRYKVTKRGQDVALRCDPISGHVSLYWYRQALGQGPEFLTYFNYEAQQDKSGLPNDRFSAERPEGSISTLTIQRTEQRDSAMYRCASSPSWVAETQYFGPGTRLLVL.